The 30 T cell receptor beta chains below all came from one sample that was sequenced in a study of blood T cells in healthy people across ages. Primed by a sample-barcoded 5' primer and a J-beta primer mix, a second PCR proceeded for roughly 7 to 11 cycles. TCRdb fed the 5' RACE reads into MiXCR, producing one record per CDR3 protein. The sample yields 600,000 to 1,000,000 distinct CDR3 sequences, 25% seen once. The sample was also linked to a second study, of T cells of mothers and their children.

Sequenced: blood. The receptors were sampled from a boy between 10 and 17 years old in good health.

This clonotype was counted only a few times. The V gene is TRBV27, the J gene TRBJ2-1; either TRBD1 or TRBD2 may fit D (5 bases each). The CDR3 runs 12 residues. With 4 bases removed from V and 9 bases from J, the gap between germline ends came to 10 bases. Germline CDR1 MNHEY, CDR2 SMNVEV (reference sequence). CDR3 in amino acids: CASSYRDGEQFF. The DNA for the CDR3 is TGTGCCAGCAGTTACCGGGACGGTGAGCAGTTCTTC.

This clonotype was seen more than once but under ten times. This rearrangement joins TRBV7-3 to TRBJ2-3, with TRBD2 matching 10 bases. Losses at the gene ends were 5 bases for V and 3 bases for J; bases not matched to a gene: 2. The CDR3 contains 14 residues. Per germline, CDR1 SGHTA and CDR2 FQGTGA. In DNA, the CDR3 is TGTGCCAGCAGCCAGCGGGGGGGGACAGATACGCAGTATTTT. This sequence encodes CASSQRGGTDTQYF.

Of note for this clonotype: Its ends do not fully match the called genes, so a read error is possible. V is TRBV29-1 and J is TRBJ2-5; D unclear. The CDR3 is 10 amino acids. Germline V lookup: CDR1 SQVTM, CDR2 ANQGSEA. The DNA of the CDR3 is TGCCGCGTTTGGTGGGAGACCCAGTACTTC. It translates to CRVWWETQYF.

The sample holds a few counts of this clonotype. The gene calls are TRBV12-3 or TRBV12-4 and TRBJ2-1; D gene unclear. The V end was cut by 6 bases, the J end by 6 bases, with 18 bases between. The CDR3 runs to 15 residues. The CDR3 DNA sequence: TGTGCCAGCAGCCACCAACTCTCTGGCCCCAATGAGCAGTTCTTC. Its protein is CASSHQLSGPNEQFF.

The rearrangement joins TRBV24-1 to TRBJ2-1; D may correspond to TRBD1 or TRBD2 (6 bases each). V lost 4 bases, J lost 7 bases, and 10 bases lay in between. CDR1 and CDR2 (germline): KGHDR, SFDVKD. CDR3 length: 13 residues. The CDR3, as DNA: TGTGCCACCAGTGAGGGGGGCGAGAATGAGCAGTTCTTC. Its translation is CATSEGGENEQFF.

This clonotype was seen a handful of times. This CDR3 is CSVVLAETQYF. In nucleotides, the CDR3 is TGCAGCGTCGTCCTAGCGGAGACCCAGTACTTC. The V gene is TRBV29-1, the J gene TRBJ2-5, with D possibly TRBD2 on 6 matching bases. The V gene's germline CDR1 is SQVTM and CDR2 ANQGSEA. Deletions cut 6 bases from V and 5 bases from J, with 10 bases between. The CDR3 covers 11 residues.

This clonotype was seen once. CDR3 region: CSASNFYLGRHEQYF. CDR3 nucleotide sequence: TGCAGTGCTAGCAATTTCTACTTGGGGAGGCACGAGCAGTACTTC. The chain recombines TRBV20-1 with TRBJ2-5; D might be TRBD2 (6 bases). The J call could be wrong; TRBJ2-7 is a better fit for the DNA end. The CDR3 loop spans 15 amino acids. Germline V gives CDR1 DFQATT, CDR2 SNEGSKA (reference sequence).

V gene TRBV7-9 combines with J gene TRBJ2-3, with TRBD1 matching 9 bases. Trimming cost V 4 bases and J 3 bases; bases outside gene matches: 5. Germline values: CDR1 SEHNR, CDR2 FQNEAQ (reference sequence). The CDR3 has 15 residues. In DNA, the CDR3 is TGTGCCAGCAGCTCCCTCGGACAGGGGACAGATACGCAGTATTTT. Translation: CASSSLGQGTDTQYF.

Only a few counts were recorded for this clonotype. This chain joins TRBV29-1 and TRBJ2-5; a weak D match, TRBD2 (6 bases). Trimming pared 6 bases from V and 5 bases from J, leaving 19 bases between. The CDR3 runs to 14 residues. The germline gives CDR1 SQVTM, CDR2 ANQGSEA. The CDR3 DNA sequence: TGCAGCGTCTCATTTCACGGGGCGGGGGAGACCCAGTACTTC. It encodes CSVSFHGAGETQYF.

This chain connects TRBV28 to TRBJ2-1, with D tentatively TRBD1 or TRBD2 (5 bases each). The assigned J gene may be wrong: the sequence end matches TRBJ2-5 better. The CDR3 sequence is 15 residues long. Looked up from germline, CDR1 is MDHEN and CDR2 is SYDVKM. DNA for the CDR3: TGTGCCAGCAGAAGGAAAACAGGAGGATCGGAGACCCAGTACTTC. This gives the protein CASRRKTGGSETQYF.

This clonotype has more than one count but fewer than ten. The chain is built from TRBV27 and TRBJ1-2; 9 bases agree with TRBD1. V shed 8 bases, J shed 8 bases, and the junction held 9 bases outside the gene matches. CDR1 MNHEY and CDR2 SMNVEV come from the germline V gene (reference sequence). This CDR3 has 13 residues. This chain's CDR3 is CASRTTGGRGYTF. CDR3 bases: TGTGCCAGCCGTACGACAGGGGGTCGCGGCTACACCTTC.

The CDR3 is CASSLGGPPVSGANVLTF. In DNA form, the CDR3 reads TGTGCCAGCAGCTTAGGGGGACCTCCTGTCTCTGGGGCCAACGTCCTGACTTTC. The rearrangement links TRBV7-8 to TRBJ2-6; D is perhaps TRBD1 or TRBD2 (5 bases each). From germline, CDR1 is SGHVS and CDR2 FQNEAQ. The ends were cut back, 1 base at V and 0 bases at J, with 13 bases in the middle. The CDR3 consists of 18 residues.

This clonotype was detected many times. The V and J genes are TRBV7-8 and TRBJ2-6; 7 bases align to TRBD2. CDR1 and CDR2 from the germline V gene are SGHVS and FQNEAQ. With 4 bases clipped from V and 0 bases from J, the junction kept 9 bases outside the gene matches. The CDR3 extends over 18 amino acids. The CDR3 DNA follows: TGTGCCAGCAGCTCCCCCCTCAGCGGGGACTCTGGGGCCAACGTCCTGACTTTC. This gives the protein CASSSPLSGDSGANVLTF.

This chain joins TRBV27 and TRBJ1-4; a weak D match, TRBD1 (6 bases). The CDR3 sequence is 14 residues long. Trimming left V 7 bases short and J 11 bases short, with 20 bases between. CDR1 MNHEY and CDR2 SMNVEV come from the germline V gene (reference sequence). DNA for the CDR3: TGTGCCAGCAAACCGCCAGGGGCTGACAAGAAACTGTTTTTT. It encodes CASKPPGADKKLFF.

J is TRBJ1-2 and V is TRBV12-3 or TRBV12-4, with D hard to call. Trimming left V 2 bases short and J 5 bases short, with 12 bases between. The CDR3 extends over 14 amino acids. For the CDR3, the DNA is TGTGCCAGCAGTTTAACGGGCCTACCGTATGGCTACACCTTC. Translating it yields CASSLTGLPYGYTF.

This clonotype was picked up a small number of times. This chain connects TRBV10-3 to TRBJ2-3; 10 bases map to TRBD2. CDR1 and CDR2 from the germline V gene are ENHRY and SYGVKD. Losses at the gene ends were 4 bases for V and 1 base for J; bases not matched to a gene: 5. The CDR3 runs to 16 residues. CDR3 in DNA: TGTGCCATCAGTGCCCCCGGGACTAGCGGCACAGATACGCAGTATTTT. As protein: CAISAPGTSGTDTQYF.

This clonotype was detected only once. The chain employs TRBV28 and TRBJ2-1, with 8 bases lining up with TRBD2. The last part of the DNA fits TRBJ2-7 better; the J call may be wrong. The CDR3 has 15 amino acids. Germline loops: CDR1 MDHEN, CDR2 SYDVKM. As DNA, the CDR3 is TGTGCCAGCAGTTTCCCGGGGGGGATCTCCTACGAGCAGTACTTC. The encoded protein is CASSFPGGISYEQYF.

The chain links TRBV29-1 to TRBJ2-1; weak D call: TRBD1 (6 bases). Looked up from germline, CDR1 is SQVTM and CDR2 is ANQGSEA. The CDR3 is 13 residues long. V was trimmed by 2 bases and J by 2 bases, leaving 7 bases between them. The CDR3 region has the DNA TGCAGCGTTGAACGGGACACCTACAATGAGCAGTTCTTC. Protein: CSVERDTYNEQFF.

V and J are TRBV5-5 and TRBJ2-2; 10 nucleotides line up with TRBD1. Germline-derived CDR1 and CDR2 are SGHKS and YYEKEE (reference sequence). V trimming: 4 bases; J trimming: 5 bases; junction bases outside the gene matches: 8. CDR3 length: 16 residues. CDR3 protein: CASSAWDRGRTGELFF. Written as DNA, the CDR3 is TGTGCCAGCAGCGCCTGGGACAGGGGTCGGACCGGGGAGCTGTTTTTT. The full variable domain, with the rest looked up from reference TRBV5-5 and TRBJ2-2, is DAGVTQSPTHLIKTRGQQVTLRCSPISGHKSVSWYQQVLGQGPQFIFQYYEKEERGRGNFPDRFSARQFPNYSSELNVNALLLGDSALYLCASSAWDRGRTGELFFGEGSRLTVL.

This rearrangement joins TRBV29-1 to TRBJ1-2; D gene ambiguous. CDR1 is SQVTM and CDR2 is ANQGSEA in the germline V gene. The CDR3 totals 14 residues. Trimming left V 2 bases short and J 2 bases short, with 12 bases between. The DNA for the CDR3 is TGCAGCGTTGAAAACCCGGGGAGAAACTATGGCTACACCTTC. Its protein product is CSVENPGRNYGYTF.

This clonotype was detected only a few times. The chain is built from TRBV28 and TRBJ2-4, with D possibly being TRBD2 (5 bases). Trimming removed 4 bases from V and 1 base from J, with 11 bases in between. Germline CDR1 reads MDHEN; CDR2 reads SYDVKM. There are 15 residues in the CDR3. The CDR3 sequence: CASSSPGVAKNIQYF. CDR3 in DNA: TGTGCCAGCAGTTCACCCGGGGTGGCCAAAAACATTCAGTACTTC. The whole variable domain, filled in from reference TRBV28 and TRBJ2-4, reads DVKVTQSSRYLVKRTGEKVFLECVQDMDHENMFWYRQDPGLGLRLIYFSYDVKMKEKGDIPEGYSVSREKKERFSLILESASTNQTSMYLCASSSPGVAKNIQYFGAGTRLSVL.

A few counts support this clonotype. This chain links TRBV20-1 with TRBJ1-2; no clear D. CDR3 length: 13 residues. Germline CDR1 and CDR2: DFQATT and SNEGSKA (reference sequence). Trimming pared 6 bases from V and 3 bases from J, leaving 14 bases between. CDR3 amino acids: CSASGIGDYGYTF. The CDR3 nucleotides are TGCAGTGCATCGGGGATCGGAGACTATGGCTACACCTTC.

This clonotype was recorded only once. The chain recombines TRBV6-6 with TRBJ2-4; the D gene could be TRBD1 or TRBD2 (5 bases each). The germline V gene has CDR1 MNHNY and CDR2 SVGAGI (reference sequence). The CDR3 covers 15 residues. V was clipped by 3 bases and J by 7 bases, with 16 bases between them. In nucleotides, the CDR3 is TGTGCCAGCAGTTATGGGACCTCGGTCGGGAACATTCAGTACTTC. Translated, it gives CASSYGTSVGNIQYF.

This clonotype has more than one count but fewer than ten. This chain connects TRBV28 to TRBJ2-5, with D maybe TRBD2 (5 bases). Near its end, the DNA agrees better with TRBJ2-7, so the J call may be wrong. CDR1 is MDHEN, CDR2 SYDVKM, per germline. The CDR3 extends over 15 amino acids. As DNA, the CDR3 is TGTGCCAGCAGTTTACCGGGAAAAACCTTATACGAGCAGTACTTC. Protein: CASSLPGKTLYEQYF.

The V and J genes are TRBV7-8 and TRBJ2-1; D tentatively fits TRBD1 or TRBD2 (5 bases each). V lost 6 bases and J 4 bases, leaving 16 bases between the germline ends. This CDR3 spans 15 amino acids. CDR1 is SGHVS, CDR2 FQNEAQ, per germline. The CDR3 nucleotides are TGTGCCAGCAGTATAACCGTTGGGGGATACAATGAGCAGTTCTTC. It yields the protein CASSITVGGYNEQFF.

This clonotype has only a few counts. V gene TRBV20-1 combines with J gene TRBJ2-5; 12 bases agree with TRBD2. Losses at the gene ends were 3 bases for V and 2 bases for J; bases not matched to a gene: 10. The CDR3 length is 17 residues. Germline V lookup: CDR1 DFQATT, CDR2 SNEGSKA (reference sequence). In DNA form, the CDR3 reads TGCAGTGCTAGCGGACTAGCGGGGAGGAAAGGGCAAGAGACCCAGTACTTC. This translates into CSASGLAGRKGQETQYF.

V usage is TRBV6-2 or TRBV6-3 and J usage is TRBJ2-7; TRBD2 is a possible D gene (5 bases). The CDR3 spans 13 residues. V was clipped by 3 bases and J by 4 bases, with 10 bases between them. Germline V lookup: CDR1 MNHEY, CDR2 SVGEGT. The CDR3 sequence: CASSYEGTYEQYF. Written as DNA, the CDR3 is TGTGCCAGCAGTTATGAGGGCACTTACGAGCAGTACTTC.

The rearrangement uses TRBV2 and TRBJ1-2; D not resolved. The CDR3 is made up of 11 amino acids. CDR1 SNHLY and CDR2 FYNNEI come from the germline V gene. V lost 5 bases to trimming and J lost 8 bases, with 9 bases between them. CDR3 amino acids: CASSSKNGYTF. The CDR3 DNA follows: TGTGCCAGCAGTTCGAAGAACGGCTACACCTTC.

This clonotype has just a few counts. The CDR3 reads CSASWGAGNTIYF. The DNA of the CDR3 is TGCAGCGCCTCTTGGGGGGCTGGAAACACCATATATTTT. The chain combines TRBV29-1 with TRBJ1-3; TRBD1 might be the D (5 bases). In germline, CDR1 is SQVTM, CDR2 ANQGSEA. The V end was cut by 7 bases, the J end by 2 bases, with 12 bases between. There are 13 residues in the CDR3.

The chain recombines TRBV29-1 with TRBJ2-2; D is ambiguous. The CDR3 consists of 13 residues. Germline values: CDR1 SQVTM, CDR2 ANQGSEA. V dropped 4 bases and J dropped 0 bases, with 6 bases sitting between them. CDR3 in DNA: TGCAGCGTTGGTCAGCCGAACACCGGGGAGCTGTTTTTT. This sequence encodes CSVGQPNTGELFF.